Included here is one T cell receptor beta chain sequence, with context. This sample was included in a study of blood T cell repertoires in COVID-19. Study details: The samples span acute and convalescent COVID-19 from the United States, Italy and Spain.

Profiling relied on immunoSEQ multiplex PCR, and the TCRdb table lists in-frame clones only, not all of them. This table holds 130,000 or so clones, more than 75% found once. Trimming removed 2 bases from V and 7 bases from J, with 5 bases in between. This CDR3 contains 11 residues. The germline CDR1 and CDR2 sequences are ENHRY and SYGVKD. The TCR originated in a human donor in a cohort sampled during active COVID-19. The specimen sequenced was peripheral blood. The rearrangement joins TRBV10-3 to TRBJ1-1, with unresolved D. The CDR3 is CAISERSEAFF. The CDR3 bases are TGTGCCATCAGTGAGCGCAGTGAAGCTTTCTTT.